These 26 T cell receptor beta chains were all obtained from the same sample, sequenced in a study of blood T cell repertoires in COVID-19. Sequencing used immunoSEQ multiplex PCR; TCRdb keeps in-frame clones, though not all of them. Among about 130,000 clones listed, approximately 91% were seen once. Sequencing used peripheral blood. The receptors derive from a woman of 80 years or more with acute or convalescent COVID-19.

This chain's CDR3 is CASSLYRGGSYNEQFF. The DNA for the CDR3 is TGTGCCAGCAGTTTATACAGGGGCGGCTCCTACAATGAGCAGTTCTTC. The chain is built from TRBV28 and TRBJ2-1; 7 nucleotides align to TRBD1. In germline, CDR1 is MDHEN, CDR2 SYDVKM. The CDR3 extends over 16 amino acids. After removal of 1 base from V and 0 bases from J, the junction contained 3 bases not matched to a gene.

This clone was seen just once. The gene calls are TRBV27 and TRBJ2-1; a possible D gene is TRBD2 (5 bases). The CDR3 covers 13 residues. V was clipped by 5 bases and J by 4 bases, with 9 bases between them. The germline V gene encodes CDR1 MNHEY and CDR2 SMNVEV (reference sequence). In DNA form, the CDR3 reads TGTGCCAGCAGTCGCGGACTGTACAATGAGCAGTTCTTC. It codes for CASSRGLYNEQFF.

The genes are TRBV6-4 and TRBJ2-1; 9 nucleotides agree with TRBD2. The CDR3 loop spans 16 amino acids. Germline-derived CDR1 and CDR2 are MRHNA and SNTAGT. V shed 0 bases, J shed 7 bases, and the junction held 7 bases outside the gene matches. The CDR3 coding sequence is TGTGCCAGCAGTGACTCCTGGCGGGGGGGCTGGAATGAGCAGTTCTTC. Its translation is CASSDSWRGGWNEQFF.

V gene TRBV6-2 or TRBV6-3 combines with J gene TRBJ2-3; the D gene is possibly TRBD2 (6 bases). Germline-derived CDR1 and CDR2 are MNHEY and SVGEGT. V lost 0 bases and J lost 2, with 9 bases in between. This CDR3 has 15 amino acids. The CDR3 here is CASSYSGGLTDTQYF. CDR3 bases: TGTGCCAGCAGTTACTCCGGGGGACTCACAGATACGCAGTATTTT.

This chain connects TRBV7-7 to TRBJ2-2, with 9 bases identical to TRBD1. This CDR3 contains 15 residues. The germline CDR1 and CDR2 sequences are SSHAT and FNYEAQ (reference sequence). CDR3 loop: CATSLGGQGTGELFF. In DNA, the CDR3 is TGTGCTACCTCCCTGGGGGGACAGGGCACCGGGGAGCTGTTTTTT.

The rearrangement joins TRBV7-3 to TRBJ1-1, with 8 bases matching TRBD1. Trimming cost V 2 bases and J 8 bases; bases outside gene matches: 7. Germline assignment: CDR1 SGHTA and CDR2 FQGTGA. The CDR3 length is 14 residues. The CDR3 is CASSLSGQGAEAFF. CDR3 coding DNA: TGTGCCAGCAGCTTATCAGGACAGGGAGCAGAAGCTTTCTTT. The whole variable domain, filled in from reference TRBV7-3 and TRBJ1-1, reads GAGVSQTPSNKVTEKGKYVELRCDPISGHTALYWYRQSLGQGPEFLIYFQGTGAADDSGLPNDRFFAVRPEGSVSTLKIQRTERGDSAVYLCASSLSGQGAEAFFGQGTRLTVV.

The chain links TRBV19 to TRBJ2-4, with TRBD2 as a possible D gene (7 bases). With 3 bases removed from V and 1 base from J, the gap between germline ends came to 13 bases. The CDR3 contains 16 residues. CDR1 is LNHDA, CDR2 SQIVND, per germline (reference sequence). The CDR3, as DNA: TGTGCCAGTAGTATGATGGGAGGGGGGGCCAAAAACATTCAGTACTTC. The encoded protein is CASSMMGGGAKNIQYF. Supplemented by reference TRBV19 and TRBJ2-4, the full variable domain reads DGGITQSPKYLFRKEGQNVTLSCEQNLNHDAMYWYRQDPGQGLRLIYYSQIVNDFQKGDIAEGYSVSREKKESFPLTVTSAQKNPTAFYLCASSMMGGGAKNIQYFGAGTRLSVL.

V is TRBV19 and J is TRBJ1-5, with TRBD1 identical over 9 bases. Per germline, CDR1 LNHDA and CDR2 SQIVND (reference sequence). Losses at the gene ends were 8 bases for V and 6 bases for J; bases not matched to a gene: 5. The CDR3 loop spans 13 amino acids. The CDR3 bases are TGTGCCAGTCGGGACAGGGAAGGTCAGCCCCAGCATTTT. This encodes CASRDREGQPQHF.

The V and J genes are TRBV6-5 and TRBJ2-2; TRBD1 agrees at 7 bases. Per germline, CDR1 MNHEY and CDR2 SVGAGI. This CDR3 is 16 amino acids long. Unmatched junction bases numbered 5, after V lost 0 bases and J lost 4 bases. The CDR3 is CASSYSSPGGTGELFF. The CDR3 DNA sequence: TGTGCCAGCAGTTACTCGTCCCCAGGGGGCACCGGGGAGCTGTTTTTT.

The rearrangement links TRBV7-3 to TRBJ2-2, with D unresolved. Germline V gene data show CDR1 as SGHTA and CDR2 as FQGTGA. V lost 5 bases to trimming and J lost 5 bases, with 6 bases between them. The CDR3 runs 12 residues. The CDR3 nucleotides read TGTGCCAGCAGCGAGTATACCGGGGAGCTGTTTTTT. The encoded protein is CASSEYTGELFF.

A few counts support this clone. The gene calls are TRBV3-1 (or the pseudogene TRBV3-2) and TRBJ1-6; D gene unclear. CDR3 length equals 13 residues. From germline, CDR1 is LGHDT and CDR2 YNNKEL (reference sequence). V shed 1 base and J shed 8 bases, with 6 bases lying between them. CDR3 residues: CASSQVTDSPLHF. The DNA of the CDR3 is TGTGCCAGCAGCCAAGTTACAGATTCACCCCTCCACTTT.

CDR3 nucleotide sequence: TGTGCCAGCAGCGAGACAGGTTCCGCTCCCCAGCATTTT. Protein: CASSETGSAPQHF. This chain joins TRBV6-5 and TRBJ1-5; a weak D match, TRBD1 (6 bases). The germline V gene encodes CDR1 MNHEY and CDR2 SVGAGI. Trimming stripped 6 bases from V and 10 bases from J, with 16 bases between. The CDR3 extends over 13 amino acids.

This chain links TRBV28 with TRBJ2-1; TRBD1 might be the D (6 bases). The germline V gene has CDR1 MDHEN and CDR2 SYDVKM. Between the trimmed V and J ends, which lost 6 bases and 0 bases, there was a span of 15 bases. The CDR3 extends over 16 amino acids. CDR3 amino acids: CASSSSGTRSYNEQFF. The DNA of the CDR3 is TGTGCCAGCAGCAGTTCCGGGACACGCTCCTACAATGAGCAGTTCTTC.

This chain uses TRBV11-2 with TRBJ2-1; D is ambiguous. The CDR3 is 15 residues long. Germline V gene data show CDR1 as SGHAT and CDR2 as FQNNGV. V was shortened by 1 base and J by 8 bases, with 15 bases between the two germline ends. The CDR3 DNA sequence: TGTGCCAGCAGCTTAGCCAGGCCCCATGGCGATGAGCAGTTCTTC. Translating gives CASSLARPHGDEQFF.

The chain employs TRBV20-1 and TRBJ1-5; D gene unclear. CDR3 length: 13 residues. From germline, CDR1 is DFQATT and CDR2 SNEGSKA (reference sequence). Trimming cost V 3 bases and J 1 base, with 7 bases left between them. The CDR3 loop is CSASWESNQPQHF. The CDR3, as DNA: TGCAGTGCTAGTTGGGAGAGCAATCAGCCCCAGCATTTT.

This chain links TRBV18 with TRBJ1-4, with 7 nucleotides matching TRBD1. J was trimmed by 8 bases and V by 1 base; bases with no gene match: 7. CDR1 is KGHSH, CDR2 LQKENI, per germline. The CDR3 has 15 residues. CDR3 sequence: CASSPRTGAVEKLFF. The CDR3, as DNA: TGTGCCAGCTCACCACGAACAGGGGCTGTAGAAAAACTGTTTTTT.

The V and J genes are TRBV19 and TRBJ1-2; the D gene is possibly TRBD1 (6 bases). The germline CDR1 and CDR2 sequences are LNHDA and SQIVND (reference sequence). Trimming took 7 bases from V and 5 from J, leaving 20 bases between them. The CDR3 loop spans 15 amino acids. CDR3 sequence reads: CASKDRFSDLYGYTF. DNA for the CDR3: TGTGCCAGTAAAGACAGGTTCTCAGACCTATATGGCTACACCTTC.

CDR3 sequence: CASSPKQGASSGANVLTF. Here the CDR3 DNA reads TGTGCCAGCAGCCCTAAACAGGGCGCGAGCTCTGGGGCCAACGTCCTGACTTTC. The chain links TRBV5-4 to TRBJ2-6; TRBD1 might be the D (6 bases). Looked up from germline, CDR1 is SGHNT and CDR2 is YYREEE (reference sequence). This CDR3 spans 18 amino acids. V lost 4 bases to trimming and J lost 0 bases, with 17 bases between them.

The chain is built from TRBV27 and TRBJ2-5; 10 positions match TRBD2. The CDR3 runs 20 residues. V lost 2 bases, J lost 4 bases, and 19 bases stayed unmatched. Per the germline V gene, CDR1 is MNHEY and CDR2 is SMNVEV (reference sequence). The CDR3 DNA follows: TGTGCCAGCAGTTTAAACGTCGCTCGGCGGAGCGGGAGGGCCCGAGAGACCCAGTACTTC. Translating it yields CASSLNVARRSGRARETQYF.

The CDR3 region has the DNA TGTGCCAGCTTAAGACAGTCTCCGCATGGCTACACCTTC. The encoded protein is CASLRQSPHGYTF. V and J are TRBV6-5 and TRBJ1-2; D is perhaps TRBD1 (5 bases). This CDR3 has 13 residues. Germline CDR1 is MNHEY and CDR2 is SVGAGI. Trimming removed 8 bases at V and 6 bases at J, with 16 bases between.

CDR3 protein: CASSPNRGHANTGELFF. The CDR3, as DNA: TGTGCCAGCTCACCTAACAGGGGGCACGCGAACACCGGGGAGCTGTTTTTT. This chain links TRBV18 with TRBJ2-2; 9 bases are shared with TRBD1. Germline loops: CDR1 KGHSH, CDR2 LQKENI. The J segment lost 0 bases and the V segment lost 3 bases, leaving 5 bases of the junction unmatched. There are 17 residues in the CDR3.

The chain uses TRBV3-1 (or the pseudogene TRBV3-2) and TRBJ1-2, with D maybe TRBD1 (6 bases). V shed 4 bases and J shed 1 base, with 13 bases lying between them. CDR3 length: 15 amino acids. CDR1 is LGHDT and CDR2 is YNNKEL in the germline V gene (reference sequence). CDR3 in DNA: TGTGCCAGCAGCCTCTACAGGGATGGTAACTATGGCTACACCTTC. Residues: CASSLYRDGNYGYTF.

The CDR3 sequence: CSVELGGKYGYTF. In nucleotides, the CDR3 is TGCAGCGTTGAATTGGGGGGGAAGTATGGCTACACCTTC. The chain couples TRBV29-1 to TRBJ1-2; D perhaps matches TRBD1 (5 bases). Germline V gives CDR1 SQVTM, CDR2 ANQGSEA. The CDR3 is made up of 13 amino acids. The germline V and J ends were trimmed by 2 bases and 5 bases, with 12 bases remaining between them.

The V and J genes are TRBV18 and TRBJ2-6, with D maybe TRBD1 (6 bases). V shed 4 bases and J shed 0 bases, with 10 bases lying between them. CDR1 and CDR2 from the germline V gene are KGHSH and LQKENI. This CDR3 region has 16 residues. The CDR3 DNA reads as TGTGCCAGCTCACAAGGGGGTCGCTCTGGGGCCAACGTCCTGACTTTC. Translated: CASSQGGRSGANVLTF. The complete variable domain, with remaining parts taken from reference TRBV18 and TRBJ2-6, reads NAGVMQNPRHLVRRRGQEARLRCSPMKGHSHVYWYRQLPEEGLKFMVYLQKENIIDESGMPKERFSAEFPKEGPSILRIQQVVRGDSAAYFCASSQGGRSGANVLTFGAGSRLTVL.

V is TRBV15 and J is TRBJ2-1, with 7 bases lining up with TRBD2. This CDR3 has 18 residues. Per the germline V gene, CDR1 is LNHNV and CDR2 is YYDKDF (reference sequence). Losses at the gene ends were 5 bases for V and 6 bases for J; bases not matched to a gene: 19. The CDR3 nucleotides are TGTGCCACCAGCCGCACCTCTGGACTAGGTCCTTTGGGCAATGAGCAGTTCTTC. It translates to CATSRTSGLGPLGNEQFF.

This clone was picked up one time. The V call is TRBV5-1, the J call TRBJ2-4; D remains unclear. The V gene's germline CDR1 is SGHRS and CDR2 YFSETQ. The germline V and J ends were trimmed by 8 bases and 0 bases, with 18 bases remaining between them. CDR3 length: 16 residues. The CDR3 here is CARGYETILAKNIQYF. For the CDR3, the DNA is TGCGCCAGGGGCTACGAGACCATCCTAGCCAAAAACATTCAGTACTTC.